The text below deals with one TCR beta chain. What it recognizes is unknown. Pooled in the analysis were second doses at about 4 or about 12 weeks. With 7 bases clipped from V and 2 bases from J, the junction kept 9 bases outside the gene matches. The CDR3 spans 15 residues. The germline CDR1 and CDR2 sequences are MNHEY and SVGAGI. Data came from immunoSEQ multiplex PCR; TCRdb stores just in-frame clones and leaves some out. The sample records roughly 140,000 clones, 90% being singletons. This specimen comes from a study of T cell responses to AZD1222 COVID-19 vaccine. Study results and limitations: Seropositive status at baseline applied to only six AZD1222 recipients. Among the donors, most were white British and more were female, and clonal diversity was possibly underestimated.

J is TRBJ1-2 and V is TRBV6-5, with 8 nucleotides matching TRBD1. The TCR originated in an adult who received the AZD1222 COVID-19 vaccine. Sequenced here: peripheral blood, sampled 28 days after the second AZD1222 dose. The CDR3 sequence: CASKAGGAGNYGYTF. In nucleotides, the CDR3 is TGTGCCAGCAAGGCAGGGGGCGCGGGGAACTATGGCTACACCTTC.